By share, the clone carrying this TCR beta chain counts as medium-sized (0.01 to 0.1%). Germline V gives CDR1 LNHNV, CDR2 YYDKDF (reference sequence). The CDR3 sequence is 13 residues long. The V end was cut by 1 base, the J end by 8 bases, with 8 bases between. The record originates from a study of T cell repertoires in aging, cancer and after chemotherapy. TRB rearrangements spanning V, D and J were amplified using mixed TRB-A/B primers. TCRdb re-analysed the multiplex PCR reads in MiXCR, keeping a single row per CDR3 protein. The table lists about 4,300 distinct CDR3 sequences, around 29% of them singletons. Peripheral blood genomic DNA, not sorted cells or RNA, was the template.

The sample consisted of blood. The sequence came from a human donor in good health. The genes are TRBV15 and TRBJ1-4; D unresolved. This CDR3 reads CATSRGSGEKLFF. CDR3 nucleotide sequence: TGTGCCACCAGCAGAGGGAGTGGGGAAAAACTGTTTTTT.